The clone carrying this T cell receptor beta chain was seen ten or more times. CDR3 size: 13 residues. The ends lost 7 bases at V and 0 bases at J; junction bases unmatched: 5. CDR1 and CDR2 (germline): SQVTM, ANQGSEA. One entry per CDR3 protein, called by TCRdb with MiXCR from the RT-PCR reads. The sample gives about 700,000 distinct CDR3 sequences, over 12% of which show up once; roughly 3.9% is in the top ten. The sequence derives from a female donor in good health, serving as a healthy control. Source material: memory CD4+ T cells from blood. V usage is TRBV29-1 and J usage is TRBJ1-1; TRBD1 matches at 7 bases. DNA for the CDR3: TGCAGCGCACAGGACAGGATGAACACTGAAGCTTTCTTT. Translating gives CSAQDRMNTEAFF.